This T cell receptor (beta chain) comes out of a study of CD4+ T cells in melanoma. The table came from immunoSEQ multiplex PCR; TCRdb's copy has only in-frame clones and leaves some out. The sample lists some 150,000 clones; around 90% were seen once. Study-level findings and limits: A reported correlation linked neoantigen-specific CD4+ T cells to CD8+, macrophage and B cell function. In melanoma, neoantigen-specific CD4+ T cells reportedly differed in differentiation state.

With respect to this clone: Its antigen is currently unknown.

Trimming took 4 bases from V and 0 from J, leaving 15 bases between them. The CDR3 is 16 residues long. In germline, CDR1 is MNHNS, CDR2 SASEGT. This clonotype was obtained from a human donor with melanoma. The genes are TRBV6-1 and TRBJ1-1; D is unresolved. CDR3 nucleotides: TGTGCCAGCAGTGGAGCACGGCCGGGAATGAACACTGAAGCTTTCTTT. Protein sequence: CASSGARPGMNTEAFF.